This T cell receptor (beta chain) comes out of a study of shared clonotypes between healthy human individuals. Study-wide results and caveats: Clonotype sharing among the donors was expected to vary with sequencing depth.

The CDR3 has 14 residues. The V gene end was trimmed by 2 bases and the J gene end by 6 bases; junction bases not matched to a gene: 4. Germline-derived CDR1 and CDR2 are SGHRS and YFSETQ. This clone was counted only a few times. Antigen unknown. Clones were sequenced by immunoSEQ multiplex PCR, and TCRdb holds only the in-frame ones, with some missing. The sample records some 530,000 clones, approximately 78% being singletons. What was sequenced was PBMCs. The J gene is TRBJ2-1, the V gene TRBV5-1; 8 nucleotides agree with TRBD1. This clonotype was obtained from a woman aged 40 to 55 in good health. Some clones in this sample may be carry-over from other donors' samples. CDR3: CASSFPTGGNEQFF. Written as DNA, the CDR3 is TGCGCCAGCAGCTTTCCTACAGGGGGCAATGAGCAGTTCTTC.